The rows below give T cell receptor beta chains drawn from one sample of a study of patients and donors after allogeneic stem cell transplantation. TCRdb independently ran MiXCR on the RT-PCR reads; one entry per CDR3 protein. The sample records approximately 250,000 distinct CDR3 sequences, approximately 14% being singletons. The sequenced sample consisted of blood, either unsorted or a sorted T cell fraction (not recorded which). Receptors were obtained from a human donor who was either an allogeneic HSCT recipient or a stem cell or donor lymphocyte infusion donor (not recorded which). It is not recorded whose cells these are; they may come from a transplant donor. Each CDR3 is given with its conserved first and last residue. D genes are given only for firm matches. Part of the rows lack a size; the others show once, few, many or a class for expanded clones.

v_call: TRBV7-3
d_call: TRBD2
clone_size: NA
j_call: TRBJ2-3
cdr3_nt: TGTGCCAGCAGCCTAAGCGGGAGAGGGTCAGATACGCAGTATTTT
cdr3_aa: CASSLSGRGSDTQYF

v_call: TRBV14
d_call: NA
clone_size: NA
j_call: TRBJ2-5
cdr3_nt: TGTGCCAGCAGCCTAGGAGGTATGGAGACCCAGTACTTC
cdr3_aa: CASSLGGMETQYF

v_call: TRBV5-1
d_call: NA
clone_size: few
j_call: TRBJ1-2
cdr3_nt: TGCGCCAGCAGCTTGGGCGGACGAGACTATGGCTACACCTTC
cdr3_aa: CASSLGGRDYGYTF

v_call: TRBV6-1
d_call: NA
clone_size: NA
j_call: TRBJ1-2
cdr3_nt: TGTGCCAGCAAGGGATCGGAAACCTTCTATGGCTACACCTTC
cdr3_aa: CASKGSETFYGYTF

v_call: TRBV11-2
d_call: NA
clone_size: NA
j_call: TRBJ1-3
cdr3_nt: TGTGCCAGCAGCATAACCGGGAGCCTAGCGGGTGGAAACACCATATATTTT
cdr3_aa: CASSITGSLAGGNTIYF

v_call: TRBV20-1
d_call: TRBD2
clone_size: few
j_call: TRBJ2-7
cdr3_nt: TGCAGTGCTGAGCTGGCTGGAAAGCGGGAGGTTGGCGAGCAGTACTTC
cdr3_aa: CSAELAGKREVGEQYF

v_call: TRBV15
d_call: TRBD2
clone_size: many
j_call: TRBJ2-7
cdr3_nt: TGTGCCACCAGCAGAGATGCGGGAGTCGAGCAGTACTTC
cdr3_aa: CATSRDAGVEQYF

v_call: TRBV20-1
d_call: TRBD2
clone_size: many
j_call: TRBJ2-7
cdr3_nt: TGCAGTGCTCAACTAGCGGCTAGCTCCTACGAGCAGTACTTC
cdr3_aa: CSAQLAASSYEQYF

v_call: TRBV5-1
d_call: NA
clone_size: NA
j_call: TRBJ2-3
cdr3_nt: TGCGCCAGCAGCTTGGCAGAGAGCCATAGCACAGATACGCAGTATTTT
cdr3_aa: CASSLAESHSTDTQYF

v_call: TRBV7-9
d_call: TRBD1
clone_size: NA
j_call: TRBJ2-2
cdr3_nt: TGTGCCAGCAGCGCAGACAGGGGCGACGGGGAGCTGTTTTTT
cdr3_aa: CASSADRGDGELFF

v_call: TRBV7-2
d_call: NA
clone_size: many
j_call: TRBJ1-2
cdr3_nt: TGTGCCAGCAGCTTAGAGGGGCGAGGGTATGGCTACACCTTC
cdr3_aa: CASSLEGRGYGYTF

v_call: TRBV23-1
d_call: NA
clone_size: NA
j_call: TRBJ2-3
cdr3_nt: TGCGCCAGCAGTCAAGCGAAGGACCGACCAGATACGCAGTATTTT
cdr3_aa: CASSQAKDRPDTQYF

v_call: TRBV5-1
d_call: NA
clone_size: few
j_call: TRBJ1-1
cdr3_nt: TGCGCCAGCTCCTCAGGGGTTGGGGTGATGAACACTGAAGCTTTCTTT
cdr3_aa: CASSSGVGVMNTEAFF

v_call: TRBV4-2
d_call: NA
clone_size: NA
j_call: TRBJ1-6
cdr3_nt: TGTGCCAGCAGCCAAGGGAGCGCACCCCTCCACTTT
cdr3_aa: CASSQGSAPLHF

v_call: TRBV5-4
d_call: NA
clone_size: NA
j_call: TRBJ2-7
cdr3_nt: TGTGCCAGCAGCTTGGACCGATACTCCTACGAGCAGTACTTC
cdr3_aa: CASSLDRYSYEQYF

v_call: TRBV6-5
d_call: NA
clone_size: NA
j_call: TRBJ2-5
cdr3_nt: TGTGCCAGCAGTTACCAAGCGGGCCTGACCCTACAAGAGACCCAGTACTTC
cdr3_aa: CASSYQAGLTLQETQYF

v_call: TRBV3-1
d_call: TRBD2
clone_size: NA
j_call: TRBJ2-1
cdr3_nt: TGTGCCAGCAGCCAAGCTAGCGGGAATGAGCAGTTCTTC
cdr3_aa: CASSQASGNEQFF

v_call: TRBV7-8
d_call: TRBD1
clone_size: many
j_call: TRBJ2-2
cdr3_nt: TGTGCCAGCAGCTCGCCAAACAGGGGGCGCGACGGGGAGCTGTTTTTT
cdr3_aa: CASSSPNRGRDGELFF

v_call: TRBV7-2
d_call: TRBD1
clone_size: many
j_call: TRBJ1-2
cdr3_nt: TGTGCCAGCAGCTTATCCGGGACAGCTTCCGGCTACACCTTC
cdr3_aa: CASSLSGTASGYTF

v_call: TRBV7-6
d_call: NA
clone_size: NA
j_call: TRBJ2-3
cdr3_nt: TGTGCCAGCAGCTTAGTCTCCAGCACAGATACGCAGTATTTT
cdr3_aa: CASSLVSSTDTQYF

v_call: TRBV20-1
d_call: NA
clone_size: many
j_call: TRBJ1-4
cdr3_nt: TGCAGTGCTAGTGGTCAGGTTGAGGGGAAACTGTTTTTT
cdr3_aa: CSASGQVEGKLFF